This TCR beta chain was captured in a study of T cells in Graves' hyperthyroidism and ophthalmopathy. Study overall: Once the initial diagnosis was made, peripheral blood was obtained before any treatment. General study results and limits: Blood also contained most expanded thyroid clonotypes above 0.001.

V was clipped by 3 bases and J by 1 base, with 9 bases between them. This CDR3 contains 14 residues. Germline CDR1 and CDR2: MDHEN and SYDVKM. Researchers amplified the TCR beta CDR3 regions from RNA transcripts. A first-round RT-PCR of the TCR CDR3 used the HTBI primer set. Each CDR3 protein is one row after TCRdb ran MiXCR on the multiplex PCR reads. Altogether 500,000 to 700,000 distinct CDR3 sequences are present, over 15% being singletons, with the ten largest covering under 20%. This clonotype came up many times. Its antigen is currently unknown. Graves' hyperthyroidism without ophthalmopathy progression within 18 months was termed stable.

This receptor was identified in a woman under 30 with Graves' hyperthyroidism. The V gene is TRBV28, the J gene TRBJ2-5, with D unresolved. Sequencing was performed on blood. CDR3 nucleotide sequence: TGTGCCAGCAGTTTCGGACCCCTCCAAGAGACCCAGTACTTC. Its protein product is CASSFGPLQETQYF.